Below are 20 T cell receptor beta chains sequenced from a single sample in a study of identifying expanded T cells in peripheral blood. Repertoires were generated with immunoSEQ multiplex PCR, while TCRdb's copy carries only in-frame clones and drops some. Altogether under 110,000 clones are present, 87% being singletons, with the ten largest covering 17%. Material for sequencing was blood. These receptors all stem from a person aged 18 to 70 in good health.

The chain uses TRBV6-6 and TRBJ1-4, with 8 bases aligning to TRBD1. Germline trimming cut 2 bases from V and 8 bases from J; bases unmatched to any gene: 1. Germline lookup yields CDR1 MNHNY and CDR2 SVGAGI (reference sequence). This CDR3 comprises 13 residues. CDR3 residues: CASSYGTGEKLFF. The CDR3 nucleotides are TGTGCCAGCAGTTACGGGACAGGCGAAAAACTGTTTTTT.

On this clone itself: Other DNA sequences from this sample encode an identical CDR3 as well. This chain joins TRBV5-1 and TRBJ1-1; perhaps TRBD1 as D (5 bases). The CDR3 spans 13 residues. The V end lost 0 bases, the J end lost 10 bases, and 13 bases lay between the germline ends. The germline V gene encodes CDR1 SGHRS and CDR2 YFSETQ. CDR3 amino acids: CASSLEGAAGAFF. The CDR3 nucleotides are TGCGCCAGCAGCTTGGAAGGGGCGGCGGGAGCTTTCTTT.

The V call is TRBV2, the J call TRBJ2-7; D not certain. CDR1 and CDR2 (germline): SNHLY, FYNNEI. This CDR3 is 14 amino acids long. Trimming shortened V by 0 bases and J by 3 bases, and 9 bases separated the two germline ends. DNA of the CDR3: TGTGCCAGCAGTGAAGCGCTTCGACTCTACGAGCAGTACTTC. Its translation: CASSEALRLYEQYF. Supplemented by reference TRBV2 and TRBJ2-7, the full variable domain reads EPEVTQTPSHQVTQMGQEVILRCVPISNHLYFYWYRQILGQKVEFLVSFYNNEISEKSEIFDDQFSVERPDGSNFTLKIRSTKLEDSAMYFCASSEALRLYEQYFGPGTRLTVT.

The chain couples TRBV6-5 to TRBJ2-7; D gene ambiguous. CDR1 is MNHEY and CDR2 is SVGAGI in the germline V gene. V lost 4 bases, J lost 0 bases, and 10 bases lay in between. The CDR3 has 14 amino acids. CDR3 residues: CASSFGGSSYEQYF. In DNA, the CDR3 is TGTGCCAGCAGTTTCGGCGGAAGCTCCTACGAGCAGTACTTC.

The chain has TRBV11-2 and TRBJ1-2, with D possibly being TRBD1 (5 bases). This CDR3 region has 13 residues. The germline V gene has CDR1 SGHAT and CDR2 FQNNGV. The V gene lost 3 bases and the J gene lost 8 bases, with 13 bases spanning the gap. This CDR3 reads CASSFPRVGGYTF. The CDR3 DNA is TGTGCCAGCAGCTTTCCCAGGGTAGGGGGCTACACCTTC.

The chain is built from TRBV5-4 and TRBJ2-3; 7 bases fit TRBD2. Trimming at V came to 1 base and at J to 2 bases, leaving 10 bases not matched to a gene. This CDR3 contains 17 residues. Germline loops: CDR1 SGHNT, CDR2 YYREEE (reference sequence). The CDR3 DNA sequence: TGTGCCAGCAGCTTGTGGTTGTACGGGGGGAACACAGATACGCAGTATTTT. It is translated as CASSLWLYGGNTDTQYF. Using reference TRBV5-4 and TRBJ2-3 for the parts outside the CDR3, the full variable domain is ETGVTQSPTHLIKTRGQQVTLRCSSQSGHNTVSWYQQALGQGPQFIFQYYREEENGRGNFPPRFSGLQFPNYSSELNVNALELDDSALYLCASSLWLYGGNTDTQYFGPGTRLTVL.

The chain couples TRBV10-3 to TRBJ2-2; 7 bases agree with TRBD2. Trimming cost V 2 bases and J 1 base; bases outside gene matches: 4. CDR3 length: 16 residues. Germline loops: CDR1 ENHRY, CDR2 SYGVKD. CDR3 coding DNA: TGTGCCATCAGTGAGGGAGCGGGGCTGAACACCGGGGAGCTGTTTTTT. Its protein is CAISEGAGLNTGELFF.

This clone was detected a few times. The genes are TRBV4-1 and TRBJ1-2, with 8 bases aligning to TRBD1. The CDR3 is made up of 16 amino acids. Germline CDR1 and CDR2: MGHRA and YSYEKL. V lost 1 base to trimming and J lost 4 bases; unmatched junction nucleotides: 8. CDR3 nucleotides: TGCGCCAGCAGCCAAGGCCGGGACAGGCCCTTCTATGGCTACACCTTC. Its translation: CASSQGRDRPFYGYTF.

The CDR3 nucleotides are TGTGCCAGCAGTGAAGGACGACGGACGGGGGATCAGCCCCAGCATTTT. It is translated as CASSEGRRTGDQPQHF. The V gene is TRBV6-1, the J gene TRBJ1-5; a possible D gene is TRBD1 (5 bases). Germline CDR1 and CDR2: MNHNS and SASEGT. V gave up 1 base and J gave up 5 bases, with 15 bases separating them. The CDR3 is 16 amino acids.

This clone is a singleton in its sample. The V gene is TRBV27, the J gene TRBJ1-2; no clear D. Germline-derived CDR1 and CDR2 are MNHEY and SMNVEV (reference sequence). V gave up 4 bases and J gave up 4 bases, with 13 bases separating them. CDR3 size: 14 residues. The CDR3 loop is CASSSFAIGYGYTF. As DNA, the CDR3 is TGTGCCAGCAGTTCGTTTGCCATCGGCTATGGCTACACCTTC.

The table lists this clone with a count of one. The chain combines TRBV20-1 with TRBJ2-7, with 7 nucleotides matching TRBD1. From germline, CDR1 is DFQATT and CDR2 SNEGSKA (reference sequence). The CDR3 totals 11 residues. Trimming took 2 bases from V and 7 from J; bases not matched to a gene: 2. Written as DNA, the CDR3 is TGCAGTGCTAGAAGGGGGCGAGAGCAGTACTTC. Translated, it gives CSARRGREQYF.

V usage is TRBV19 and J usage is TRBJ2-4; 9 bases align to TRBD1. There are 12 residues in the CDR3. Germline CDR1 and CDR2: LNHDA and SQIVND (reference sequence). V dropped 5 bases and J dropped 8; count of bases not matched to a gene: 1. The CDR3 bases are TGTGCCAGTAGTCGGGACAGGGACATTCAGTACTTC. It codes for CASSRDRDIQYF.

V gene TRBV10-1 combines with J gene TRBJ2-7; 12 bases match TRBD1. CDR3 length: 17 amino acids. The germline gives CDR1 WNHNN, CDR2 SYGVQD (reference sequence). Trimming at V came to 3 bases and at J to 9 bases, leaving 15 bases not matched to a gene. CDR3 amino acids: CASSDPKGTGGGLLQYF. The CDR3 bases are TGCGCCAGCAGTGACCCGAAGGGGACAGGGGGCGGACTACTGCAGTACTTC.

This chain links TRBV5-8 with TRBJ2-7, with D unresolved. V was cut by 4 bases and J by 6 bases, with 8 bases left in between. The CDR3 loop spans 11 amino acids. Germline V gene data show CDR1 as SGHTS and CDR2 as YDEGEE. The CDR3 region has the DNA TGTGCCAGCAGCGCGAGGACCGAGCAGTACTTC. This translates into CASSARTEQYF. The full variable domain, in which reference TRBV5-8 and TRBJ2-7 provide the parts outside the CDR3, is EAGVTQSPTHLIKTRGQQATLRCSPISGHTSVYWYQQALGLGLQFLLWYDEGEERNRGNFPPRFSGRQFPNYSSELNVNALELEDSALYLCASSARTEQYFGPGTRLTVT.

The chain is built from TRBV4-1 and TRBJ1-1, with D unclear. The CDR3 has 14 residues. Germline CDR1 reads MGHRA; CDR2 reads YSYEKL. Trimming stripped 0 bases from V and 2 bases from J, with 7 bases between. The CDR3 DNA follows: TGCGCCAGCAGCCAAGAAGGAGGTAACACTGAAGCTTTCTTT. Its protein product is CASSQEGGNTEAFF.

The chain uses TRBV28 and TRBJ1-6; D uncertain. V lost 4 bases to trimming and J lost 1 base, with 8 bases between them. This CDR3 contains 15 residues. Germline CDR1 and CDR2: MDHEN and SYDVKM. The DNA of the CDR3 is TGTGCCAGCAGTTATTTCGGGTCCTATAATTCACCCCTCCACTTT. Protein product: CASSYFGSYNSPLHF.

The genes are TRBV6-5 and TRBJ1-2, with 8 bases fitting TRBD1. After removal of 2 bases from V and 8 bases from J, the junction contained 4 bases not matched to a gene. The CDR3 length is 13 residues. The germline V gene encodes CDR1 MNHEY and CDR2 SVGAGI. The CDR3 DNA sequence: TGTGCCAGCAGTTACCGGACAGGGCACGGCTACACCTTC. It codes for CASSYRTGHGYTF.

The chain joins TRBV7-2 to TRBJ1-5; 9 bases fit TRBD1. V dropped 5 bases and J dropped 4; count of bases not matched to a gene: 9. This CDR3 contains 16 residues. Germline V gene data show CDR1 as SGHTA and CDR2 as FQGNSA. The CDR3 sequence is CASSPYPGQGNQPQHF. The CDR3 DNA sequence: TGTGCCAGCAGCCCATACCCAGGACAGGGGAATCAGCCCCAGCATTTT.

The rearrangement joins TRBV9 to TRBJ2-1, with 7 bases lining up with TRBD2. CDR3 length equals 16 residues. Germline CDR1 SGDLS, CDR2 YYNGEE. V lost 4 bases and J lost 4; bases outside the gene matches: 11. The CDR3 DNA reads as TGTGCCAGCAGCCCCGAGGGCGGGGGATTTTACAATGAGCAGTTCTTC. The encoded protein is CASSPEGGGFYNEQFF.

The chain carries TRBV2 and TRBJ2-7; D possibly corresponds to TRBD2 (5 bases). V was clipped by 6 bases and J by 4 bases, with 22 bases between them. Germline CDR1 is SNHLY and CDR2 is FYNNEI. This CDR3 comprises 16 residues. This CDR3 is CASRAGPGYLQYEQYF. DNA of the CDR3: TGTGCCAGCAGAGCCGGCCCGGGGTATCTGCAGTACGAGCAGTACTTC.